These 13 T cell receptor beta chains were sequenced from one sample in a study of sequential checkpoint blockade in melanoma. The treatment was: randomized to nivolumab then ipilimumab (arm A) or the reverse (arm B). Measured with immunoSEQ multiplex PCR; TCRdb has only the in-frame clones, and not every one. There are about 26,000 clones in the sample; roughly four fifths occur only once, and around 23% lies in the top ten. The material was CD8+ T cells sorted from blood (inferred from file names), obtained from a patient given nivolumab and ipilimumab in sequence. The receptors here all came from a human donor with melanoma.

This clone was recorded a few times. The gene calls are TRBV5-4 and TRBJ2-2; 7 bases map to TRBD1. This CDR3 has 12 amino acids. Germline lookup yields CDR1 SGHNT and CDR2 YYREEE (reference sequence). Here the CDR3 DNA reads TGTGCAGGGGGCGCAAACACCGGGGAGCTGTTTTTT. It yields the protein CAGGANTGELFF.

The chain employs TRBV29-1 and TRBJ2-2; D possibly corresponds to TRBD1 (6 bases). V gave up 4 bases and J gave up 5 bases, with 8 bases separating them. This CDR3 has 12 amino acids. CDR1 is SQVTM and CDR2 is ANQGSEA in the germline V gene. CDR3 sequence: CSVVQGTGELFF. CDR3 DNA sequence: TGCAGCGTTGTTCAGGGGACCGGGGAGCTGTTTTTT.

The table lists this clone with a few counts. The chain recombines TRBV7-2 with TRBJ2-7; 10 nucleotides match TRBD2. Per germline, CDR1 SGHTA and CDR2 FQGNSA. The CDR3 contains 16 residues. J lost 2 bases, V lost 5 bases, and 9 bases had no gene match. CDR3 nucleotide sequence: TGTGCCAGCAGCCAAAAACTAGCGGGGACCCCCTACGAGCAGTACTTC. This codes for CASSQKLAGTPYEQYF. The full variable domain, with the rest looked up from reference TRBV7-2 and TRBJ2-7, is GAGVSQSPSNKVTEKGKDVELRCDPISGHTALYWYRQSLGQGLEFLIYFQGNSAPDKSGLPSDRFSAERTGGSVSTLTIQRTQQEDSAVYLCASSQKLAGTPYEQYFGPGTRLTVT.

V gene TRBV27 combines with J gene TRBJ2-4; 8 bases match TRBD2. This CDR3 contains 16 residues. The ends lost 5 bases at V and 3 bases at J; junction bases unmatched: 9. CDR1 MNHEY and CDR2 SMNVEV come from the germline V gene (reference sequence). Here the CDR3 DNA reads TGTGCCAGCAGTCTTCTAGCGGGCGGAAACAAAAACATTCAGTACTTC. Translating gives CASSLLAGGNKNIQYF.

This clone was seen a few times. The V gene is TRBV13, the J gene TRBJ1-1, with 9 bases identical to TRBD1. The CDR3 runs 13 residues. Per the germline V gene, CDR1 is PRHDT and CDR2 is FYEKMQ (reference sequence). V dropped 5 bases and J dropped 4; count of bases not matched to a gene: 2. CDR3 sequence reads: CASSPTGGTEAFF. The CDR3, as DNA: TGTGCCAGCAGCCCGACAGGGGGCACTGAAGCTTTCTTT.

CDR3: CATSTRDSIKSDNEQFF. DNA of the CDR3: TGTGCCACCAGCACCCGAGACTCTATCAAGTCGGATAATGAGCAGTTCTTC. The rearrangement joins TRBV15 to TRBJ2-1; D unresolved. Germline CDR1 and CDR2: LNHNV and YYDKDF (reference sequence). This CDR3 has 17 residues. Trimming removed 4 bases at V and 7 bases at J, with 23 bases between.

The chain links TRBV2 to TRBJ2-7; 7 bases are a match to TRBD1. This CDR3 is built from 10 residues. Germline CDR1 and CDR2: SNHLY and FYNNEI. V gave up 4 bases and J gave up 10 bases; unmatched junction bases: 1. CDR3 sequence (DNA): TGTGCCAGCAGTGGGGACAGACAGTACTTC. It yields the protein CASSGDRQYF.

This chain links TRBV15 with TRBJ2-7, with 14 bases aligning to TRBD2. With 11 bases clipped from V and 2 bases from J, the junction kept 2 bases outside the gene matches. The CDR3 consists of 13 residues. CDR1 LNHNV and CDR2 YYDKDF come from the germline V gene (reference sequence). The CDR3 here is CAAGLAGAYEQYF. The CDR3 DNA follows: TGTGCCGCGGGACTAGCGGGAGCCTACGAGCAGTACTTC.

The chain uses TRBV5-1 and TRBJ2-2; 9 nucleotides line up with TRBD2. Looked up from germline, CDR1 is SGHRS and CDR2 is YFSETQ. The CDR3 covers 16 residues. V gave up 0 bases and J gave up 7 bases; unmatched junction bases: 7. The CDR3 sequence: CASSLGLAEGHGELFF. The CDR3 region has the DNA TGCGCCAGCAGCTTGGGACTAGCGGAGGGCCACGGGGAGCTGTTTTTT.

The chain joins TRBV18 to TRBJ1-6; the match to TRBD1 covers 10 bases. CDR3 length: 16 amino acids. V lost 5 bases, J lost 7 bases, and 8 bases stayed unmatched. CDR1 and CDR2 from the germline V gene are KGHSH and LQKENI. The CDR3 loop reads CASSEEGQGMNSPLHF. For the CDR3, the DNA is TGTGCCAGCTCAGAGGAGGGACAGGGGATGAATTCACCCCTCCACTTT.

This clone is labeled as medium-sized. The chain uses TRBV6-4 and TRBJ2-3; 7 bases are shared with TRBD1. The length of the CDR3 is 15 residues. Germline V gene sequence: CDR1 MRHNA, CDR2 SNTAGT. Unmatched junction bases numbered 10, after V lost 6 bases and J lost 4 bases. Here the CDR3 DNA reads TGTGCCAGCAGGAGGGGGCAGGGAGTGGCAGATACGCAGTATTTT. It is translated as CASRRGQGVADTQYF.

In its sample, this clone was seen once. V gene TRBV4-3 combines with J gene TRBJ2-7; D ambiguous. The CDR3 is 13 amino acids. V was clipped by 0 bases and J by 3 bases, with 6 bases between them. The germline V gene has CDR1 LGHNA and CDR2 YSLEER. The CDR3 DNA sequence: TGCGCCAGCAGCCAAGACGTAGACTACGAGCAGTACTTC. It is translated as CASSQDVDYEQYF.

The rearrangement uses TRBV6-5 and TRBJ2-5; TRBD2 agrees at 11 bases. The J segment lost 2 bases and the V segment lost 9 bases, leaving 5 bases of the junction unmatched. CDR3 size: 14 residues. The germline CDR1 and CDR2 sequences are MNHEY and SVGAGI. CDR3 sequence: CASFSGGVQETQYF. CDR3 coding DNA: TGTGCCAGTTTTAGCGGGGGGGTACAAGAGACCCAGTACTTC.